A single sample gave rise to the 26 T cell receptor beta chains below, sequenced in a study of CD8 T cells in ankylosing spondylitis. TCRdb re-called the 5' RACE reads through MiXCR, storing one row per CDR3 protein. The repertoire holds roughly 130,000 distinct CDR3 sequences, with roughly 13% as singletons. Material: blood, either unsorted or a sorted T cell fraction (not recorded which). All receptors come from a female donor with ankylosing spondylitis or in good health (not recorded which).

The chain links TRBV6-2 or TRBV6-3 to TRBJ2-7, with a weak D call TRBD1 (5 bases). V was trimmed by 9 bases and J by 2 bases, leaving 8 bases between them. Germline CDR1 is MNHEY and CDR2 is SVGEGT. The CDR3 consists of 11 residues. DNA for the CDR3: TGTGCCAGGGACATCGCCTACGAGCAGTACTTC. Amino acid sequence: CARDIAYEQYF.

This clonotype was recorded a few times. V gene TRBV5-1 combines with J gene TRBJ2-7, with D perhaps being TRBD1 or TRBD2 (5 bases each). CDR1 is SGHRS and CDR2 is YFSETQ in the germline V gene. V was trimmed by 5 bases and J by 0 bases, leaving 9 bases between them. This CDR3 has 13 amino acids. The CDR3 loop reads CASRRGSSYEQYF. CDR3 DNA: TGCGCCAGCAGGAGGGGATCCTCCTACGAGCAGTACTTC.

This clonotype came up many times. This chain joins TRBV20-1 and TRBJ1-1; D not resolved. Trimming stripped 6 bases from V and 1 base from J, with 18 bases between. Germline V gene lookup returns CDR1 DFQATT and CDR2 SNEGSKA (reference sequence). The CDR3 sequence is 15 residues long. The CDR3 region is CSARDIYRTNTEAFF. The CDR3 nucleotides are TGCAGTGCCCGAGATATTTACAGAACGAACACTGAAGCTTTCTTT.

This chain joins TRBV7-9 and TRBJ2-7; TRBD2 agrees at 11 bases. The CDR3 runs to 16 residues. V was pared by 5 bases and J by 0 bases, with 6 bases of the junction left unmatched. Germline values: CDR1 SEHNR, CDR2 FQNEAQ (reference sequence). The CDR3 loop reads CASSAPGTSGSYEQYF. The CDR3 DNA reads TGTGCCAGCAGCGCCCCCGGGACTAGCGGCTCCTACGAGCAGTACTTC.

The gene calls are TRBV6-1 and TRBJ1-4; possibly TRBD1 for D (6 bases). Per germline, CDR1 MNHNS and CDR2 SASEGT. CDR3 length: 13 amino acids. V was shortened by 6 bases and J by 8 bases, with 13 bases between the two germline ends. The CDR3 region has the DNA TGTGCCAGCAGCCGTTATACAGGGGAAAAACTGTTTTTT. Its protein product is CASSRYTGEKLFF.

This clonotype was seen more than once but under ten times. The rearrangement links TRBV2 to TRBJ2-1, with 7 bases matching TRBD2. V lost 8 bases to trimming and J lost 6 bases; unmatched junction nucleotides: 10. This CDR3 region has 14 residues. CDR1 SNHLY and CDR2 FYNNEI come from the germline V gene. The DNA of the CDR3 is TGTGCCAGCTGTAGGACTAGTCTCCCCAATGAGCAGTTCTTC. Protein: CASCRTSLPNEQFF.

This clonotype showed up many times. The gene calls are TRBV20-1 and TRBJ2-3, with D maybe TRBD2 (6 bases). V lost 3 bases to trimming and J lost 3 bases, with 10 bases between them. Germline CDR1 and CDR2: DFQATT and SNEGSKA (reference sequence). This CDR3 contains 13 residues. The DNA for the CDR3 is TGCAGTGCTAGGGACTATAGAACAGATACGCAGTATTTT. Amino acid sequence: CSARDYRTDTQYF.

Many counts were recorded for this clonotype. V is TRBV10-3 and J is TRBJ2-5; D uncertain. V was cut by 7 bases and J by 4 bases, with 13 bases left in between. Per germline, CDR1 ENHRY and CDR2 SYGVKD. This CDR3 contains 13 residues. The CDR3 is CAIMAAATETQYF. As DNA, the CDR3 is TGTGCCATCATGGCGGCCGCGACAGAGACCCAGTACTTC.

This clonotype has ten or more counts. The gene calls are TRBV4-1 and TRBJ1-1, with D unresolved. V shed 5 bases and J shed 0 bases, with 4 bases lying between them. Germline CDR1 and CDR2: MGHRA and YSYEKL. The CDR3 has 12 residues. The CDR3 nucleotides are TGCGCCAGCAGCGCCATGAACACTGAAGCTTTCTTT. Translated, it gives CASSAMNTEAFF.

The chain employs TRBV12-3 or TRBV12-4 and TRBJ2-7; the D gene could be TRBD1 or TRBD2 (6 bases each). With 3 bases removed from V and 3 bases from J, the gap between germline ends came to 12 bases. The CDR3 covers 14 residues. CDR3 amino acids: CASSLGGSYYEQYF. CDR3 DNA sequence: TGTGCCAGCAGTTTGGGGGGCTCCTACTACGAGCAGTACTTC.

This clonotype was detected a few times. V and J are TRBV7-2 and TRBJ1-1; possibly TRBD1 for D (6 bases). Looked up from germline, CDR1 is SGHTA and CDR2 is FQGNSA. With 4 bases removed from V and 3 bases from J, the gap between germline ends came to 15 bases. This CDR3 has 15 residues. CDR3 nucleotides: TGTGCCAGCAGCTCCCAGGGGATTGTATACACTGAAGCTTTCTTT. Its translation: CASSSQGIVYTEAFF.

The rearrangement joins TRBV29-1 to TRBJ1-1; no reliable D call. The CDR3 sequence is 13 residues long. Germline-derived CDR1 and CDR2 are SQVTM and ANQGSEA. V was cut by 4 bases and J by 0 bases, with 9 bases left in between. The CDR3 loop is CSVVVEMNTEAFF. Here the CDR3 DNA reads TGCAGCGTTGTGGTGGAAATGAACACTGAAGCTTTCTTT. The variable domain in full, with the rest retrieved from reference TRBV29-1 and TRBJ1-1, is SAVISQKPSRDICQRGTSLTIQCQVDSQVTMMFWYRQQPGQSLTLIATANQGSEATYESGFVIDKFPISRPNLTFSTLTVSNMSPEDSSIYLCSVVVEMNTEAFFGQGTRLTVV.

A remark on this clonotype: Given a much more abundant clone one base away, this may be a read error. Because the CDR3 is missing its conserved closing phenylalanine or tryptophan, this is likely a read error. This chain connects TRBV29-1 to TRBJ2-2, with 9 nucleotides matching TRBD1. Germline CDR1 reads SQVTM; CDR2 reads ANQGSEA. Germline trimming cut 6 bases from V and 1 base from J; bases unmatched to any gene: 3. This CDR3 spans 14 amino acids. The CDR3 region has the DNA TGCAGCGTCGACAGGGGGTTGAACACCGGGGAGCTGTTTTCT. It translates to CSVDRGLNTGELFS.

This clonotype was seen at least ten times. The CDR3 DNA sequence: TGTGCCAGCGGGTCAGTCTATTATGGCTACACCTTC. This encodes CASGSVYYGYTF. V and J are TRBV12-3 or TRBV12-4 and TRBJ1-2; unclear D gene. The CDR3 covers 12 residues. Deletions cut 8 bases from V and 5 bases from J, with 12 bases between.

This clonotype was counted many times. V gene TRBV5-5 combines with J gene TRBJ2-7, with D perhaps TRBD1 or TRBD2 (7 bases each). The CDR3 spans 18 residues. Germline loops: CDR1 SGHKS, CDR2 YYEKEE (reference sequence). The V and J ends lost 0 bases and 0 bases respectively, with 19 bases between them. Here the CDR3 DNA reads TGTGCCAGCAGCTTGGCCGTCAGGGGGGGAAGTAGCTCCTACGAGCAGTACTTC. As protein: CASSLAVRGGSSSYEQYF. Complete variable domain (other parts from reference TRBV5-5 and TRBJ2-7): DAGVTQSPTHLIKTRGQQVTLRCSPISGHKSVSWYQQVLGQGPQFIFQYYEKEERGRGNFPDRFSARQFPNYSSELNVNALLLGDSALYLCASSLAVRGGSSSYEQYFGPGTRLTVT.

This clonotype was recorded at least ten times. V is TRBV2 and J is TRBJ1-1; D unresolved. Germline V lookup: CDR1 SNHLY, CDR2 FYNNEI. The CDR3 covers 13 residues. V lost 6 bases, J lost 1 base, and 9 bases lay in between. The CDR3 DNA reads as TGTGCCAGCAGCCTACAGCCGAACACTGAAGCTTTCTTT. It encodes CASSLQPNTEAFF. Drawing the rest from reference TRBV2 and TRBJ1-1, the complete variable domain is EPEVTQTPSHQVTQMGQEVILRCVPISNHLYFYWYRQILGQKVEFLVSFYNNEISEKSEIFDDQFSVERPDGSNFTLKIRSTKLEDSAMYFCASSLQPNTEAFFGQGTRLTVV.

This clonotype came up a few times. The chain combines TRBV12-3 or TRBV12-4 with TRBJ2-7; D unclear. The V gene lost 3 bases and the J gene lost 0 bases, with 6 bases spanning the gap. The CDR3 is made up of 13 amino acids. This chain's CDR3 is CASSFEYSYEQYF. The CDR3 DNA reads as TGTGCCAGCAGTTTTGAGTACTCCTACGAGCAGTACTTC.

The table lists this clonotype with a few counts. J is TRBJ1-1 and V is TRBV5-4; 9 nucleotides match TRBD1. The CDR3 extends over 13 amino acids. With 2 bases clipped from V and 6 bases from J, the junction kept 2 bases outside the gene matches. CDR1 and CDR2 (germline): SGHNT, YYREEE (reference sequence). In DNA form, the CDR3 reads TGTGCCAGCAGCTTACAGGGGGCTTCTGAAGCTTTCTTT. Its protein product is CASSLQGASEAFF. The full variable domain, in which reference TRBV5-4 and TRBJ1-1 provide the parts outside the CDR3, is ETGVTQSPTHLIKTRGQQVTLRCSSQSGHNTVSWYQQALGQGPQFIFQYYREEENGRGNFPPRFSGLQFPNYSSELNVNALELDDSALYLCASSLQGASEAFFGQGTRLTVV.

The V call is TRBV6-1, the J call TRBJ1-1; TRBD1 might be the D (6 bases). CDR3 length: 14 amino acids. Germline CDR1 MNHNS, CDR2 SASEGT. Between the trimmed V and J ends, which lost 6 bases and 4 bases, there was a span of 15 bases. This CDR3 is CASSRGGAGTEAFF. CDR3 nucleotides: TGTGCCAGCAGCCGCGGGGGCGCGGGCACTGAAGCTTTCTTT.

Comments on this clonotype: A much larger clone sits a single nucleotide away, making a read error possible. The gene calls are TRBV24-1 and TRBJ2-5; a weak D match, TRBD1 (5 bases). The CDR3 has 15 amino acids. Per germline, CDR1 KGHDR and CDR2 SFDVKD. DNA for the CDR3: TGTGCCGCCAGTGACCCCCACAAGGGGCAAGAGACCCAGTACTTC. Its protein is CAASDPHKGQETQYF.

This clonotype was counted ten times or more. The chain recombines TRBV5-1 with TRBJ2-1; 12 nucleotides match TRBD2. The CDR3 is 16 amino acids. The V gene end was trimmed by 5 bases and the J gene end by 2 bases; junction bases not matched to a gene: 5. In germline, CDR1 is SGHRS, CDR2 YFSETQ. This CDR3 reads CASRPLAGGTYNEQFF. CDR3 in DNA: TGCGCCAGCAGACCCCTAGCGGGAGGGACCTACAATGAGCAGTTCTTC.

This clonotype was counted only a few times. The CDR3 loop reads CSAPTRTSGNNEQFF. The CDR3 nucleotides read TGCAGTGCCCCTACGCGGACTAGCGGAAACAATGAGCAGTTCTTC. V and J are TRBV20-1 and TRBJ2-1; TRBD2 agrees at 10 bases. Germline CDR1 DFQATT, CDR2 SNEGSKA (reference sequence). Unmatched junction bases numbered 10, after V lost 6 bases and J lost 5 bases. There are 15 residues in the CDR3.

The gene calls are TRBV5-4 and TRBJ2-1, with 7 bases lining up with TRBD2. CDR1 and CDR2 from the germline V gene are SGHNT and YYREEE (reference sequence). J gave up 2 bases and V 4 bases, and 6 bases lay outside the gene matches. The CDR3 has 15 amino acids. The CDR3 loop reads CASSPGREAYNEQFF. CDR3 DNA sequence: TGTGCCAGCAGCCCGGGCCGGGAGGCCTACAATGAGCAGTTCTTC.

As for this clonotype: A much more abundant neighbour one base away suggests this may be a read error. The genes are TRBV5-1 and TRBJ1-1, with a possible D match to TRBD1 (5 bases). The CDR3 has 13 amino acids. Germline CDR1 reads SGHRS; CDR2 reads YFSETQ. V was pared by 4 bases and J by 5 bases, with 12 bases between. The CDR3 nucleotides are TGCGCCAGCAGCACACGGGGGGGGACTGAAGCTTTCTTT. Its protein product is CASSTRGGTEAFF.

There are a few counts of this clonotype. The J gene is TRBJ2-3, the V gene TRBV7-8, with D possibly matching TRBD1 (6 bases). This CDR3 region has 13 residues. V lost 7 bases to trimming and J lost 4 bases, with 12 bases between them. The germline CDR1 and CDR2 sequences are SGHVS and FQNEAQ. This CDR3 is CASTINRADTQYF. The CDR3 DNA reads as TGTGCCAGCACCATCAACAGGGCAGATACGCAGTATTTT.

This clonotype is a singleton in its sample. The gene calls are TRBV18 and TRBJ2-3; D is ambiguous. Germline CDR1 KGHSH, CDR2 LQKENI. V was cut by 4 bases and J by 0 bases, with 8 bases left in between. The length of the CDR3 is 14 residues. CDR3 bases: TGTGCCAGCTCACAGCAGACTAGCACAGATACGCAGTATTTT. It is translated as CASSQQTSTDTQYF. The variable domain in full, completed from reference TRBV18 and TRBJ2-3, reads NAGVMQNPRHLVRRRGQEARLRCSPMKGHSHVYWYRQLPEEGLKFMVYLQKENIIDESGMPKERFSAEFPKEGPSILRIQQVVRGDSAAYFCASSQQTSTDTQYFGPGTRLTVL.